The 4 T cell receptor beta chains below come from one sample, sequenced in a study of blood T cell repertoires in COVID-19. Profiled with immunoSEQ multiplex PCR; TCRdb holds only in-frame clones, not every one. The data contain more than 150,000 clones, 78% of them singletons. Sequenced: PBMCs or T cells enriched from blood (not recorded which). The origin of the receptors is a woman aged 45-59 years who had recovered from COVID-19.

The gene calls are TRBV6-2 or TRBV6-3 and TRBJ2-7, with a weak D call TRBD1 (6 bases). Germline V lookup: CDR1 MNHEY, CDR2 SVGEGT. Trimming stripped 6 bases from V and 5 bases from J, with 14 bases between. The CDR3 is 13 amino acids. The CDR3 spells CASSHRDTNEQYF. The CDR3 DNA reads TGTGCCAGCAGCCACCGGGACACCAACGAGCAGTACTTC.

The chain employs TRBV18 and TRBJ2-1; 12 nucleotides line up with TRBD2. The V gene's germline CDR1 is KGHSH and CDR2 LQKENI. This CDR3 contains 14 residues. Trimming removed 6 bases from V and 8 bases from J; junction bases left unmatched: 5. CDR3 in amino acids: CASSVTSGSDEQFF. The CDR3 DNA reads TGTGCCAGCTCCGTGACTAGCGGGAGCGATGAGCAGTTCTTC.

The table lists this clone with a count of one. CDR3 loop: CASSQDLQGYGYTF. The CDR3 region has the DNA TGTGCCAGCAGCCAAGATCTACAGGGCTATGGCTACACCTTC. The chain combines TRBV3-1 (or the pseudogene TRBV3-2) with TRBJ1-2; possible D gene TRBD1, 6 bases. CDR1 is LGHDT, CDR2 YNNKEL, per germline (reference sequence). The CDR3 has 14 amino acids. Trimming left V 0 bases short and J 4 bases short, with 9 bases between.

This clone has just a few counts. The J gene is TRBJ1-5, the V gene TRBV28; weak D call: TRBD1 (5 bases). The germline V gene encodes CDR1 MDHEN and CDR2 SYDVKM. This CDR3 region has 14 residues. Trimming removed 4 bases from V and 2 bases from J, with 9 bases in between. CDR3 nucleotides: TGTGCCAGCAGTTACTTGGGGCGCAATCAGCCCCAGCATTTT. This translates into CASSYLGRNQPQHF.